The T cell receptor beta chain under discussion was sequenced for a study of response to subunit inactivated influenza vaccine. Study-level findings and limits: The authors put forward the suggestion that each seasonal influenza vaccination may bring in only a limited number of new T cells.

This clonotype was picked up a small number of times. Its antigen is unknown. An end of the junction differs from the germline gene, which may be a read error. TCRdb reprocessed the RT-PCR reads via MiXCR and lists one record per CDR3 protein. Among roughly 700,000 distinct CDR3 sequences listed, around 16% were seen once. Germline V gene sequence: CDR1 DFQATT, CDR2 SNEGSKA (reference sequence). The CDR3 extends over 14 amino acids. This TCR was recovered from a man aged 45-65 years who received an inactivated influenza vaccine. The V and J genes are TRBV20-1 and TRBJ2-7; either TRBD1 or TRBD2 may fit D (5 bases each). Source: PBMCs from blood, taken 11 to 12 days after vaccination. The CDR3 nucleotides read TGCAGCGCTAGACCTGTCGGGGCGTACTACGAGCAGTACTTC. Amino acids: CSARPVGAYYEQYF.